The present T cell receptor beta chain was sequenced within a study of CD8+ T cells in alopecia areata (dated by TCRdb to 2016 to 2018). Some background on the complete study: The treated patients, all with moderate-to-severe alopecia areata, were enrolled in an open-label pilot trial of oral tofacitinib given at 5 to 10 mg twice daily. The study used high-throughput TCRbeta sequencing to examine T cell clonal expansion in alopecia areata, in both the C3H/HeJ mouse model and human patients. RNA was obtained with the PAXgene miRNA kit for fixed scalp, the miRNeasy kit for PBMCs, and the RNeasy kit for mouse skin. TCRbeta CDR3 regions were amplified by immunoSEQ multiplex PCR with 35 Vbeta forward and 13 Jbeta reverse primers. Biopsies were taken from tofacitinib-treated patients at baseline and at 4 and 24 weeks of treatment, and a later scalp biopsy was taken in several of the tofacitinib-treated patients. Scalp clonality was compared among normal scalp (n=4), patchy alopecia areata scalp (n=8), and alopecia totalis/universalis scalp (n=8). In humans, TCRbeta sequencing was performed on scalp tissue and on sorted CD4+ and CD8+ peripheral blood T cells from healthy controls and from patients with patchy or totalis/universalis alopecia areata. Tofacitinib was administered for 6 to 18 months, and 6 months of follow-up off drug were then conducted to assess delayed response and recurrence. Broad study findings and their caveats: Resident alphabeta T cells in normal human skin are also sequenced, complicating scalp TCR repertoire analysis, unlike mouse skin dominated by gammadelta T cells. Lesional scalp, especially in alopecia totalis/universalis, showed higher clonality and more expanded CD8+ clones than normal scalp, suggesting antigenic drive. Compared with mice, TCR sequences shared between patients were less clear, possibly partly because of HLA diversity across the patient population.

Peripheral blood and lesional scalp punch biopsies were obtained from patients with alopecia areata. PBMCs were isolated by density centrifugation and stained for CD3, CD4 and CD8, and CD4+ and CD8+ T cells were sorted on a FACSAria. Library method: the immunoSEQ multiplex PCR assay. RNA was extracted from all samples and reverse transcribed into cDNA, which served as template for TCR sequencing. SuperScript III was used for first-strand cDNA synthesis, primed with a 2:1 mix of oligo-dT and random hexamers. A synthetic immune receptor repertoire was used to assess amplification bias, and residual bias was removed computationally. As for the authors' bioinformatics: Raw reads were preprocessed for error removal, and CDR3 was defined according to IMGT conventions as running from the conserved cysteine to phenylalanine. To get clonality, Shannon entropy was normalized by log2 of the number of productive unique TCRs and the result was subtracted from 1. Whether scalp clones were CD4 or CD8 was inferred by matching scalp TCRbeta sequences against CD4 and CD8 repertoires sorted from blood. TCRdb provides this immuneACCESS table in a form limited to in-frame rearrangements. Some clones are lacking; in checked studies, under half of them reflect an unresolved V gene, and why the rest are absent is not known. That table furnishes V, J and clone size, whereas the DNA furnished D and trimming. Counted in this sample were some 99,000 clones; roughly two fifths of them appeared once. Roughly 0.83% of the sample goes to the ten largest clones.

From the cysteine up to the phenylalanine, the CDR3 has a length of 14 residues. Only CDR3 DNA remains: 42 bases, in frame from the first base. For CDR1 and CDR2, the germline V gene lists MNHEY and SVGAGI. The germline ends are 13 bases apart after V is trimmed by 5 bases and J by 3 bases. This clone came up a few times. The antigen it recognizes is unknown. Qualities for individual bases were not recorded, and no much larger clone is one base off. The sequence derives from a human donor with alopecia areata. The rearranged chain carries TRBV6-5 and TRBJ1-2; TRBD1 is a weak D gene call, 6 bases matching. Sequencing was carried out using CD4+ T cells sorted from blood. The CDR3 is CASSLQGRDYGYTF. The DNA sequence is as follows: TGTGCCAGCAGTCTGCAGGGGCGCGACTATGGCTACACCTTC.